A selection of T cell receptor beta chains follows, all from one sample in a study of PD-L1 blockade in urothelial cancer. Data came from immunoSEQ multiplex PCR; TCRdb stores just in-frame clones and leaves some out. The repertoire holds about 43,000 clones, 83% seen once, with around 16% in the top ten. The sample in question was PBMCs, obtained around atezolizumab (anti-PD-L1) treatment. These receptors originate from a man in his sixties with urothelial cancer. The CDR3 runs from the conserved cysteine through the conserved F or W. Each record gives: D gene, V gene, J gene, clone size, CDR3 DNA, CDR3 protein. D genes are given only for firm matches. Size is stated for part of the rows, as once, few or many counts, or as a class when the clone is expanded.

.,TRBV6-5,TRBJ1-5,.,TGTGCCAGCAGTTTGGCGGGCCAGCAGCCCCAGCATTTT,CASSLAGQQPQHF
.,TRBV6-1,TRBJ2-3,once,TGTGCCAGCAGTGAGAGCTCTAGGACATATACGCAGTATTTT,CASSESSRTYTQYF
TRBD2,TRBV2,TRBJ2-1,.,TGTGCCAGCACCCTACGGAGCGGGGGGGCCTTGAATGAGCAGTTCTTC,CASTLRSGGALNEQFF
TRBD2,TRBV7-2,TRBJ2-5,.,TGTGCCAGCAGCTTACTTGCTAGCGGGGGGCACATTCAAGAGACCCAGTACTTC,CASSLLASGGHIQETQYF
TRBD1,TRBV7-3,TRBJ2-1,.,TGTGCCAGCAGCCCCTCAGGCGGGGACAGGGGGTTCTTC,CASSPSGGDRGFF
.,TRBV30,TRBJ1-6,.,TGTGCCTGGAGTCCAGAGGTTAATTCACCCCTCCACTTT,CAWSPEVNSPLHF
TRBD1,TRBV18,TRBJ2-2,.,TGTGCCAGCTCACCGCGAACCGGGACAGGGACCGGGGAGCTGTTTTTT,CASSPRTGTGTGELFF
.,TRBV30,TRBJ1-3,once,TGTGCCTGGAACAGGGTGGACACCATATATTTT,CAWNRVDTIYF
.,TRBV5-6,TRBJ1-1,.,TGTGCCAGCAGCTTGCCCGTGAACACTGAAGCTTTCTTT,CASSLPVNTEAFF
TRBD1,TRBV5-1,TRBJ2-5,.,TGCGCCAGCAGCCCTCGGGCAGGGGGCCAAGAGACCCAGTACTTC,CASSPRAGGQETQYF
.,TRBV6-5,TRBJ1-5,.,TGTGCCAGCAGCCGGGGTGGAGTGGGCAATCAGCCCCAGCATTTT,CASSRGGVGNQPQHF
TRBD1,TRBV29-1,TRBJ2-2,.,TGCAGCGCTAGGACAGGGGCGGGGACCGGGGAGCTGTTTTTT,CSARTGAGTGELFF
.,TRBV14,TRBJ2-2,.,TGTGCCAGCAGCCAAACAGGTTTCACCGGGGAGCTGTTTTTT,CASSQTGFTGELFF
.,TRBV6-1,TRBJ1-5,.,TGTGCCAGCAGTGAAACCAGGGCAGGTCAGCCCCAGCATTTT,CASSETRAGQPQHF
.,TRBV30,TRBJ1-2,once,TGTGCCTGGAGTGACAAACCGACGGGATATGGCTACACCTTC,CAWSDKPTGYGYTF
.,TRBV19,TRBJ1-5,.,TGTGCCAGTAGCGGCCGGGAGGGAGGGCAGCCCCAGCATTTT,CASSGREGGQPQHF
.,TRBV19,TRBJ1-5,.,TGTGCCAGTAGTATAACCGGGGGTGTAGGGTTGAGTCAGCCCCAGCATTTT,CASSITGGVGLSQPQHF
.,TRBV11-2,TRBJ1-1,.,TGTGCCAGCAGCTTAGGAGGGCACACTGAAGCTTTCTTT,CASSLGGHTEAFF
TRBD1,TRBV2,TRBJ1-1,.,TGCGCAGGGGGCGTACAGAAGACTGAAGCTTTCTTT,CAGGVQKTEAFF
TRBD2,TRBV5-1,TRBJ2-3,once,TGCGCCAGCAGCCCGGAGAGCGGGGTCACAGATACGCAGTATTTT,CASSPESGVTDTQYF
.,TRBV7-8,TRBJ1-1,few,TGTGCCAGCAGCTTATTTTACGGGAACACTGAAGCTTTCTTT,CASSLFYGNTEAFF
.,TRBV5-8,TRBJ2-5,.,TGTGCCAGCAGCCATGACAGGATCCAAGAGACCCAGTACTTC,CASSHDRIQETQYF
TRBD1,TRBV15,TRBJ1-1,.,TGTGCCACCAGAACAGGGGAGACAGGGCCAACCACTGAAGCTTTCTTT,CATRTGETGPTTEAFF
.,TRBV7-2,TRBJ2-2,.,TGTGCCAGCAGCCCGTTAGGCATCACGGGAACCGGGGAGCTGTTTTTT,CASSPLGITGTGELFF
TRBD1,TRBV30,TRBJ1-2,.,TGTGCCTGGAGTAGAGGGACAGGGGGAAACTATGGCTACACCTTC,CAWSRGTGGNYGYTF
.,TRBV7-2,TRBJ2-1,.,TGTGCCAGCAGCTTATCCCGGGAACTCAATGAGCAGTTCTTC,CASSLSRELNEQFF
TRBD2,TRBV7-9,TRBJ2-5,.,TGTGCCAGCAGCCCCCGAGGACTAGCGGGGGGTCTTCAAGAGACCCAGTACTTC,CASSPRGLAGGLQETQYF
TRBD2,TRBV5-1,TRBJ2-3,once,TGCGCCAGCAGCCCTAGGACTAGCGGGGAGGGGACAGATACGCAGTATTTT,CASSPRTSGEGTDTQYF
TRBD1,TRBV15,TRBJ1-5,.,TGTGCCACCAGCAAAGGGACAGGGTTTGTTCAGCCCCAGCATTTT,CATSKGTGFVQPQHF
TRBD1,TRBV27,TRBJ1-1,.,TGTGCCAGCAGGGACAGGGTCCACATGAACACTGAAGCTTTCTTT,CASRDRVHMNTEAFF
.,TRBV4-1,TRBJ1-5,.,TGCGCCAGCAGCCAAGAGCCAGGGAGCAATCAGCCCCAGCATTTT,CASSQEPGSNQPQHF
TRBD2,TRBV28,TRBJ2-2,.,TGTGCCAGCAGTTTTAGCGGGGGCAACACCGGGGAGCTGTTTTTT,CASSFSGGNTGELFF
TRBD2,TRBV6-1,TRBJ2-5,.,TGTGCCAGCATTTTAGCGGGGGAGGGAGCCCAGTACTTC,CASILAGEGAQYF
TRBD2,TRBV5-1,TRBJ2-1,.,TGCGCCAGCAGCTTTGGGGGGGGGTACAATGAGCAGTTCTTC,CASSFGGGYNEQFF
TRBD1,TRBV19,TRBJ2-3,.,TGTGCCAGTAGTATCGCGCAGGGGGGCACAGATACGCAGTATTTT,CASSIAQGGTDTQYF
.,TRBV5-1,TRBJ2-1,.,TGCGCCAGCAGCTTGGGGCGGCTAAGCTCCTACAATGAGCAGTTCTTC,CASSLGRLSSYNEQFF
.,TRBV28,TRBJ2-2,few,TGTGCCAGCAGTTTAGGGCGGGACGTGGACACCGGGGAGCTGTTTTTT,CASSLGRDVDTGELFF
TRBD1,TRBV5-1,TRBJ1-2,.,TGCGCCAGCAGAACGACAGGGGGCGCGGGTGGCTACACCTTC,CASRTTGGAGGYTF
.,TRBV29-1,TRBJ1-1,.,TGCAGCGTTGATGACAGAGAGAACACTGAAGCTTTCTTT,CSVDDRENTEAFF
.,TRBV5-1,TRBJ2-3,.,TGCGCCAGCGGAACCGGCGGGGGCACAGATACGCAGTATTTT,CASGTGGGTDTQYF
.,TRBV7-6,TRBJ1-5,.,TGTGCCAGCAGCCACGACCCGGAGGGACAGCCCCAGCATTTT,CASSHDPEGQPQHF
.,TRBV5-8,TRBJ1-2,.,TGTGCCAGCAGCTCAGGGACTACCTTTAGGGATGGCTACACCTTC,CASSSGTTFRDGYTF
TRBD1,TRBV30,TRBJ1-2,.,TGTGCCTGGAGTTCCGGGACAGATGAAAACTATGGCTACACCTTC,CAWSSGTDENYGYTF
TRBD1,TRBV5-4,TRBJ2-5,once,TGTGCCAGCAGCGTCGGACAGGTGGAAGAGACCCAGTACTTC,CASSVGQVEETQYF
TRBD2,TRBV30,TRBJ2-5,.,TGTGCTTGGACGGGGGCGGGGGGGAGAGAGACCCAGTACTTC,CAWTGAGGRETQYF
.,TRBV28,TRBJ1-5,few,TGTGCCAGCAGCATTAGCAATCAGCCCCAGCATTTT,CASSISNQPQHF
TRBD1,TRBV28,TRBJ1-6,.,TGTGCCAGCCAAACAGGTGGGACAGTTTTTTTGTATTCACCCCTCCACTTT,CASQTGGTVFLYSPLHF
.,TRBV28,TRBJ2-5,.,TGTGCCAGCAGACTATGGAAGGGAAGGGACTCCCAGTACTTC,CASRLWKGRDSQYF
.,TRBV7-9,TRBJ2-7,few,TGTGCCAGCAGCACAACGTATCTCCACGAGCAGTACTTC,CASSTTYLHEQYF
.,TRBV9,TRBJ2-5,.,TGTGCCAGCAGCGTAGACGAGGGAGAGACCCAGTACTTC,CASSVDEGETQYF
.,TRBV19,TRBJ1-1,.,TGTGCCAGCCTACTAATGGGGGGAAAAAACACTGAAGCTTTCTTT,CASLLMGGKNTEAFF
.,TRBV6-1,TRBJ2-5,once,TGTGCCAGCAGTGAAGCGAGGGAGACCCAGTACTTC,CASSEARETQYF
.,TRBV5-1,TRBJ2-1,.,TGCGCCAGCAGCTATGGGGGCGACCCCAGGACCCATGAGCAGTTCTTC,CASSYGGDPRTHEQFF
TRBD2,TRBV6-5,TRBJ2-3,.,TGTGCCAGCAGTTACGGGAGGGGAGCGGATACGCAGTATTTT,CASSYGRGADTQYF
.,TRBV7-9,TRBJ2-3,.,TGTGCCAGCAGCTTAGAGGAGGTGGGCAGGGGGGATGCAGATACGCAGTATTTT,CASSLEEVGRGDADTQYF
TRBD2,TRBV2,TRBJ2-1,.,TGTGCCAGCAAGAGCAGCGGGGGGGACAATGAGCAGTTCTTC,CASKSSGGDNEQFF
TRBD2,TRBV6-1,TRBJ2-3,.,TGTGCCAGCAGTGATCAATGGCGGGGGGGCCTTGTTCCAGATACGCAGTATTTT,CASSDQWRGGLVPDTQYF
TRBD1,TRBV2,TRBJ2-3,.,TGTGCCAGCAGTGAATATTGGACAGGGGTTTGGGGCACAGATACGCAGTATTTT,CASSEYWTGVWGTDTQYF